One sample yielded the 30 T cell receptor beta chains listed below, sequenced in a study of blood T cell repertoires in COVID-19. Sequencing used immunoSEQ multiplex PCR; TCRdb keeps in-frame clones, though not all of them. The table lists about 99,000 clones, about 80% of them singletons, with 10% to 15% in the top ten. Material for sequencing was peripheral blood. The origin of the receptors is a human donor in a cohort sampled during active or convalescent COVID-19.

The genes are TRBV14 and TRBJ2-1; a weak D match, TRBD1 (5 bases). CDR1 and CDR2 from the germline V gene are SGHDN and FVKESK. The V gene lost 1 base and the J gene lost 9 bases, with 10 bases spanning the gap. The CDR3 is made up of 13 amino acids. The chain's CDR3 is CASSQGTYGEQFF. The CDR3, as DNA: TGTGCCAGCAGCCAAGGGACATACGGTGAGCAGTTCTTC.

The chain recombines TRBV5-1 with TRBJ2-2; 8 bases match TRBD1. The CDR3 runs 18 residues. Looked up from germline, CDR1 is SGHRS and CDR2 is YFSETQ. With V trimmed by 0 bases and J by 0 bases, 7 bases remained unmatched. The DNA for the CDR3 is TGCGCCAGCAGCTTGGAGGCAGGGGGCTCAGCGAACACCGGGGAGCTGTTTTTT. This sequence encodes CASSLEAGGSANTGELFF.

V gene TRBV7-9 combines with J gene TRBJ1-1; D possibly corresponds to TRBD1 (5 bases). In germline, CDR1 is SEHNR, CDR2 FQNEAQ (reference sequence). The CDR3 spans 15 residues. The ends were cut back, 5 bases at V and 6 bases at J, with 19 bases in the middle. This chain's CDR3 is CASSDPTTWGAEAFF. The CDR3 nucleotides read TGTGCCAGCAGCGACCCGACGACTTGGGGCGCTGAAGCTTTCTTT.

The chain couples TRBV10-3 to TRBJ2-3, with TRBD2 matching 12 bases. Losses at the gene ends were 2 bases for V and 5 bases for J; bases not matched to a gene: 8. The CDR3 is 17 amino acids. CDR1 and CDR2 (germline): ENHRY, SYGVKD. CDR3 nucleotide sequence: TGTGCCATCAGTGAGACGGGACTAGCGGGCCTCGAAGATACGCAGTATTTT. Translated: CAISETGLAGLEDTQYF.

The genes are TRBV7-9 and TRBJ1-2; TRBD1 might be the D (6 bases). The CDR3 runs to 13 residues. Between the trimmed V and J ends, which lost 2 bases and 8 bases, there was a span of 12 bases. Germline values: CDR1 SEHNR, CDR2 FQNEAQ (reference sequence). The DNA of the CDR3 is TGTGCCAGCAGCTTATCAGGGGCAAAGGGCTACACCTTC. Residues: CASSLSGAKGYTF.

The chain carries TRBV6-4 and TRBJ2-1; no reliable D call. Per germline, CDR1 MRHNA and CDR2 SNTAGT. There are 16 residues in the CDR3. The V end was cut by 4 bases, the J end by 5 bases, with 18 bases between. The CDR3 coding sequence is TGTGCCAGCAGTGTCCACCAGGCCGCTGCTAACAATGAGCAGTTCTTC. Protein sequence: CASSVHQAAANNEQFF.

The chain has TRBV5-1 and TRBJ2-3; 7 nucleotides match TRBD1. The trim removed 2 bases at V and 3 bases at J, leaving 6 bases unmatched. Germline CDR1 reads SGHRS; CDR2 reads YFSETQ. The CDR3 runs to 15 residues. The CDR3 sequence is CASSLRQGLTDTQYF. For the CDR3, the DNA is TGCGCCAGCAGCTTAAGACAGGGTTTAACAGATACGCAGTATTTT.

V gene TRBV28 combines with J gene TRBJ1-1; D is undetermined. Between the trimmed V and J ends, which lost 2 bases and 5 bases, there was a span of 6 bases. Germline loops: CDR1 MDHEN, CDR2 SYDVKM. The CDR3 consists of 12 residues. The CDR3 DNA sequence: TGTGCCAGCAGTTTACGGGGTACTGAAGCTTTCTTT. This sequence encodes CASSLRGTEAFF. Full variable domain (missing parts from reference TRBV28 and TRBJ1-1): DVKVTQSSRYLVKRTGEKVFLECVQDMDHENMFWYRQDPGLGLRLIYFSYDVKMKEKGDIPEGYSVSREKKERFSLILESASTNQTSMYLCASSLRGTEAFFGQGTRLTVV.

The gene calls are TRBV9 and TRBJ1-1, with D tentatively TRBD1 (6 bases). Trimming left V 0 bases short and J 8 bases short, with 14 bases between. Germline CDR1 SGDLS, CDR2 YYNGEE. The CDR3 is made up of 14 amino acids. CDR3 in amino acids: CASSVVPEGTEAFF. CDR3 DNA sequence: TGTGCCAGCAGCGTAGTTCCTGAAGGGACAGAAGCTTTCTTT.

This chain joins TRBV5-5 and TRBJ1-4; a weak D match, TRBD1 (6 bases). V was pared by 4 bases and J by 1 base, with 11 bases between. Germline CDR1 reads SGHKS; CDR2 reads YYEKEE (reference sequence). The CDR3 is made up of 15 amino acids. Here the CDR3 reads CASSPGVRTNEKLFF. The CDR3 region has the DNA TGTGCCAGCAGCCCAGGGGTGAGAACTAATGAAAAACTGTTTTTT.

This clone was found a few times. The chain employs TRBV27 and TRBJ1-1, with D possibly TRBD1 on 5 matching bases. Germline V lookup: CDR1 MNHEY, CDR2 SMNVEV (reference sequence). The CDR3 has 17 residues. The V gene lost 5 bases and the J gene lost 4 bases, with 23 bases spanning the gap. Here the CDR3 DNA reads TGTGCCAGCAGTCTCCGGGCCAGGCCGGGTAGGGGCACTGAAGCTTTCTTT. Translating it yields CASSLRARPGRGTEAFF.

This chain connects TRBV12-3 or TRBV12-4 to TRBJ1-1; D is undetermined. The ends were cut back, 5 bases at V and 5 bases at J, with 9 bases in the middle. This CDR3 comprises 12 residues. The chain's CDR3 is CASSARWTEAFF. The CDR3 nucleotides are TGTGCCAGCAGTGCCCGGTGGACTGAAGCTTTCTTT.

V and J are TRBV7-2 and TRBJ2-6, with D tentatively TRBD1 (6 bases). The germline V gene has CDR1 SGHTA and CDR2 FQGNSA. V lost 5 bases to trimming and J lost 4 bases, with 21 bases between them. The CDR3 extends over 18 amino acids. This CDR3 is CASSRAGTTGAGANVLTF. In DNA form, the CDR3 reads TGTGCCAGCAGCCGCGCCGGGACAACCGGAGCAGGGGCCAACGTCCTGACTTTC.

For the CDR3, the DNA is TGTGCCAGTACCCTCTTCACGGGTTCCAATCAGCCCCAGCATTTT. It encodes CASTLFTGSNQPQHF. This rearrangement joins TRBV19 to TRBJ1-5; D is uncertain. Trimming removed 7 bases at V and 3 bases at J, with 16 bases between. The CDR3 has 15 amino acids. Germline CDR1 is LNHDA and CDR2 is SQIVND (reference sequence).

The chain is built from TRBV19 and TRBJ2-1; 7 bases are a match to TRBD2. Germline trimming cut 4 bases from V and 8 bases from J; bases unmatched to any gene: 11. CDR1 LNHDA and CDR2 SQIVND come from the germline V gene (reference sequence). The CDR3 runs 15 residues. The CDR3 region is CASSTKAGIGDEQFF. In DNA, the CDR3 is TGTGCCAGTAGTACGAAAGCGGGGATCGGCGATGAGCAGTTCTTC.

CDR3 amino acids: CASGLGLAGGNTGELFF. DNA for the CDR3: TGTGCTAGTGGTTTGGGACTAGCGGGGGGGAACACCGGGGAGCTGTTTTTT. The V and J genes are TRBV12-5 and TRBJ2-2; 13 bases fit TRBD2. Germline loops: CDR1 LGHNT, CDR2 FRNRAP. This CDR3 is 17 amino acids long. The trim removed 1 base at V and 1 base at J, leaving 0 bases unmatched.

This clone was detected a few times. CDR3 nucleotide sequence: TGTGCCAGCAGGGGCGGGGGGATCAATGAGCAGTTCTTC. Translation: CASRGGGINEQFF. V and J are TRBV2 and TRBJ2-1, with TRBD2 matching 8 bases. V lost 6 bases and J lost 6; bases outside the gene matches: 4. CDR1 is SNHLY, CDR2 FYNNEI, per germline. The length of the CDR3 is 13 residues.

This chain joins TRBV5-6 and TRBJ2-3, with unresolved D. This CDR3 is 14 amino acids long. The germline V gene encodes CDR1 SGHDT and CDR2 YYEEEE. The V and J ends lost 2 bases and 1 base respectively, with 8 bases between them. CDR3 amino acids: CASSFDLGTDTQYF. For the CDR3, the DNA is TGTGCCAGCAGCTTTGACTTGGGCACAGATACGCAGTATTTT. Full variable domain (missing parts from reference TRBV5-6 and TRBJ2-3): DAGVTQSPTHLIKTRGQQVTLRCSPKSGHDTVSWYQQALGQGPQFIFQYYEEEERQRGNFPDRFSGHQFPNYSSELNVNALLLGDSALYLCASSFDLGTDTQYFGPGTRLTVL.

The V and J genes are TRBV7-2 and TRBJ1-6; 10 bases align to TRBD1. After removal of 5 bases from V and 1 base from J, the junction contained 8 bases not matched to a gene. The germline V gene has CDR1 SGHTA and CDR2 FQGNSA. This CDR3 region has 18 residues. DNA of the CDR3: TGTGCCAGCAGCGGTATAGACAGGGGGCTTTCCTATAATTCACCCCTCCACTTT. Translation gives CASSGIDRGLSYNSPLHF.

The sample holds one count of this clone. CDR3: CASRATGGTKNIQYF. In DNA form, the CDR3 reads TGTGCCAGCAGAGCAACAGGGGGTACCAAAAACATTCAGTACTTC. The chain is built from TRBV27 and TRBJ2-4; 8 nucleotides match TRBD1. Trimming cost V 6 bases and J 2 bases; bases outside gene matches: 6. Germline assignment: CDR1 MNHEY and CDR2 SMNVEV (reference sequence). The CDR3 runs 15 residues.

The chain recombines TRBV9 with TRBJ1-2; the match to TRBD1 covers 11 bases. CDR3 length equals 15 residues. The V gene end was trimmed by 4 bases and the J gene end by 7 bases; junction bases not matched to a gene: 9. CDR1 is SGDLS and CDR2 is YYNGEE in the germline V gene. In DNA, the CDR3 is TGTGCCAGCAGCTTCGGACAGGGGGCTATTGTTGGCTACACCTTC. It specifies CASSFGQGAIVGYTF.

In regard to this clone: This sample includes further DNA sequences coding for the same CDR3. The chain uses TRBV18 and TRBJ2-1; 13 nucleotides align to TRBD2. This CDR3 region has 15 residues. Germline CDR1 and CDR2: KGHSH and LQKENI. With V trimmed by 2 bases and J by 10 bases, 5 bases remained unmatched. The DNA of the CDR3 is TGTGCCAGCTCACCAACTAGCGGGGGGGCTAGAGAGCAGTTCTTC. Residues: CASSPTSGGAREQFF.

The chain combines TRBV7-2 with TRBJ2-5; 8 nucleotides align to TRBD1. The trim removed 1 base at V and 1 base at J, leaving 2 bases unmatched. CDR1 SGHTA and CDR2 FQGNSA come from the germline V gene. The CDR3 is made up of 15 amino acids. The CDR3: CASSLGQGAQETQYF. The CDR3 DNA is TGTGCCAGCAGCTTAGGGCAGGGGGCCCAAGAGACCCAGTACTTC.

The V and J genes are TRBV5-6 and TRBJ2-5; D ambiguous. Germline V gives CDR1 SGHDT, CDR2 YYEEEE. Trimming left V 7 bases short and J 2 bases short, with 9 bases between. The CDR3 covers 12 residues. The CDR3 sequence is CASQRSQETQYF. The CDR3 DNA reads as TGTGCCAGCCAGCGATCGCAAGAGACCCAGTACTTC.

V gene TRBV2 combines with J gene TRBJ1-1, with 8 nucleotides matching TRBD1. The CDR3 covers 12 residues. The trim removed 10 bases at V and 1 base at J, leaving 2 bases unmatched. Germline V gene lookup returns CDR1 SNHLY and CDR2 FYNNEI. The CDR3 region is CATDRGNTEAFF. CDR3 DNA: TGTGCCACCGACAGGGGGAACACTGAAGCTTTCTTT.

This sequence joins TRBV7-2 and TRBJ2-3; 16 bases are shared with TRBD2. This CDR3 spans 17 amino acids. Germline V gene data show CDR1 as SGHTA and CDR2 as FQGNSA. V lost 1 base, J lost 5 bases, and 3 bases stayed unmatched. The CDR3: CASSLVGLAGGQDTQYF. Here the CDR3 DNA reads TGTGCCAGCAGCTTAGTGGGACTAGCGGGGGGGCAAGATACGCAGTATTTT. Together with reference TRBV7-2 and TRBJ2-3, the CDR3 gives the full variable domain: GAGVSQSPSNKVTEKGKDVELRCDPISGHTALYWYRQSLGQGLEFLIYFQGNSAPDKSGLPSDRFSAERTGGSVSTLTIQRTQQEDSAVYLCASSLVGLAGGQDTQYFGPGTRLTVL.

This chain connects TRBV11-3 to TRBJ2-5, with 7 bases that match TRBD1. CDR3 length equals 13 residues. V shed 5 bases, J shed 5 bases, and the junction held 5 bases outside the gene matches. CDR1 is SGHNT, CDR2 YENEEA, per germline. The CDR3 DNA reads as TGTGCCAGCAGCCAAGACAGGGATGAGACCCAGTACTTC. Encoded protein: CASSQDRDETQYF.

Regarding this clone: The same CDR3 arises from other DNA sequences in this sample as well. V and J are TRBV12-3 or TRBV12-4 and TRBJ1-5; D remains unclear. Trimming took off 3 bases at V and 0 bases at J, with 3 bases between the two ends. The CDR3 is 13 amino acids. CDR3 in amino acids: CASSFSSNQPQHF. CDR3 bases: TGTGCCAGCAGTTTCTCTAGCAATCAGCCCCAGCATTTT.

The V and J genes are TRBV11-2 and TRBJ1-3; D may be TRBD1 (5 bases). The CDR3 extends over 16 amino acids. Germline V gives CDR1 SGHAT, CDR2 FQNNGV. Between the trimmed V and J ends, which lost 5 bases and 4 bases, there was a span of 18 bases. The CDR3 DNA reads TGTGCCAGCAGCCTTAACGCGGGGGGGGAAGGAAACACCATATATTTT. It specifies CASSLNAGGEGNTIYF.

The rearrangement joins TRBV28 to TRBJ2-5, with D hard to call. Germline CDR1 and CDR2: MDHEN and SYDVKM. The CDR3 runs to 12 residues. The germline V and J ends were trimmed by 5 bases and 2 bases, with 6 bases remaining between them. The CDR3 protein is CASSPQQETQYF. CDR3 DNA sequence: TGTGCCAGCAGTCCCCAGCAAGAGACCCAGTACTTC.